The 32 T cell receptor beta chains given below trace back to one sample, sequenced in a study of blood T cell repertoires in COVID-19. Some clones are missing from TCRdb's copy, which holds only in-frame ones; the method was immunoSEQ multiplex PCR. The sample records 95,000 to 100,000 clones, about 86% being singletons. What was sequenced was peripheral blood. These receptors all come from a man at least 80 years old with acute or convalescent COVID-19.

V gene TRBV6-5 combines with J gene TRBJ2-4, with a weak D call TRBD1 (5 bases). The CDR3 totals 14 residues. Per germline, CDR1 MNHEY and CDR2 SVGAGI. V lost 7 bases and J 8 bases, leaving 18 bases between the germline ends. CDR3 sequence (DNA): TGTGCCAGCAATCCCCCCAGGGAACTATACATTCAGTACTTC. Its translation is CASNPPRELYIQYF.

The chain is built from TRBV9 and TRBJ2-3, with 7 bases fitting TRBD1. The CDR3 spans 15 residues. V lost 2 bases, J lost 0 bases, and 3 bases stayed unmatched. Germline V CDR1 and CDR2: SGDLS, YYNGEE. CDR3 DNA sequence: TGTGCCAGCAGCGTCGGGACAGCTAGCACAGATACGCAGTATTTT. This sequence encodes CASSVGTASTDTQYF.

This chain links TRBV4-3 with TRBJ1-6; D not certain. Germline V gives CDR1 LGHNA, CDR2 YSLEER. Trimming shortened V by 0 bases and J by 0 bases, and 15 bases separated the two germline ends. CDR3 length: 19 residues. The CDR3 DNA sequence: TGCGCCAGCAGCCAAGATTATAGAGCGCCGAGCTCCTATAATTCACCCCTCCACTTT. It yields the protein CASSQDYRAPSSYNSPLHF.

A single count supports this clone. The CDR3 DNA sequence: TGTGCCAGCAGTGAAACTAGGGTACCTAATGAAAAACTGTTTTTT. Protein sequence: CASSETRVPNEKLFF. V is TRBV6-1 and J is TRBJ1-4; D gene uncertain. Germline V gives CDR1 MNHNS, CDR2 SASEGT. V dropped 2 bases and J dropped 3 bases, with 10 bases sitting between them. CDR3 length: 15 amino acids.

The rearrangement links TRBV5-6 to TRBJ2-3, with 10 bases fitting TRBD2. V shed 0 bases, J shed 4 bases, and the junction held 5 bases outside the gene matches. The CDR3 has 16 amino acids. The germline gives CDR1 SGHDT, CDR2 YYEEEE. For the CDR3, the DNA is TGTGCCAGCAGCTTGGGAGCGGGAGGGCCCCCAGATACGCAGTATTTT. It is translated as CASSLGAGGPPDTQYF.

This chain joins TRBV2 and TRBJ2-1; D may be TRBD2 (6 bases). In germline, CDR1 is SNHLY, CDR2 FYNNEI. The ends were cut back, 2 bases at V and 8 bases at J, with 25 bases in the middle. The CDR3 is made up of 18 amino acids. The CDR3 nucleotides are TGTGCCAGCAGTGAAACTCCCCCGGGGCTAGCGAGTCCCCATGAGCAGTTCTTC. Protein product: CASSETPPGLASPHEQFF.

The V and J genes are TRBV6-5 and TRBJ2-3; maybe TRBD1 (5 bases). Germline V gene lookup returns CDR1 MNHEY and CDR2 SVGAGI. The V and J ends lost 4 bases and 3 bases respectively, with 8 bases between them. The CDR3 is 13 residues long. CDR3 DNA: TGTGCCAGCAGTTTTTCAGGGACAGATACGCAGTATTTT. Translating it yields CASSFSGTDTQYF.

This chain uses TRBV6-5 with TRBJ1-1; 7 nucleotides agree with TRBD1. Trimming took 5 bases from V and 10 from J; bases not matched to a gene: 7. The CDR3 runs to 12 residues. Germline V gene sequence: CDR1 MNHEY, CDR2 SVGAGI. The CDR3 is CASSQRGPGAFF. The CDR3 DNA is TGTGCCAGCAGTCAAAGGGGGCCCGGAGCTTTCTTT.

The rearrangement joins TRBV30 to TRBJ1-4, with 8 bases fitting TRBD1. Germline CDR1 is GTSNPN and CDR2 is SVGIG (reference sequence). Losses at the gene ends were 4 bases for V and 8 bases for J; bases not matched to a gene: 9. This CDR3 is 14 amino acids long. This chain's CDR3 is CAWNPTGVGEKLFF. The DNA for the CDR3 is TGTGCCTGGAACCCGACAGGGGTTGGGGAAAAACTGTTTTTT.

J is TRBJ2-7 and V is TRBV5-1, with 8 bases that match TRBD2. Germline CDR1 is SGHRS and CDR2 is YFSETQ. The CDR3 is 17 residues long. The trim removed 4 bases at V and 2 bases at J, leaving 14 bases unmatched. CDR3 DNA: TGCGCCAGCAGCATCAGTTTTCAAGCGGGAGTAGCCTACGAGCAGTACTTC. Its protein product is CASSISFQAGVAYEQYF.

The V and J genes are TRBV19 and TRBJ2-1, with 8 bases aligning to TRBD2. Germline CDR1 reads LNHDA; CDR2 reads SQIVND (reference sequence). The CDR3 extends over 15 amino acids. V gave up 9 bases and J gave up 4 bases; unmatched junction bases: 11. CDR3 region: CASKLGSGSYNEQFF. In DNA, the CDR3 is TGTGCCAGCAAATTGGGGAGCGGGAGTTACAATGAGCAGTTCTTC.

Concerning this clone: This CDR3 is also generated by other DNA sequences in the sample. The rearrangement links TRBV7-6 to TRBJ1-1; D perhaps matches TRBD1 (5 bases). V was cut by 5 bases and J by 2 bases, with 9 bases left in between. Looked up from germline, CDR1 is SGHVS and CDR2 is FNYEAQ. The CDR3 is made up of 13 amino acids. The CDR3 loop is CASSADSNTEAFF. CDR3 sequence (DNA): TGTGCCAGCAGCGCTGACAGTAACACTGAAGCTTTCTTT.

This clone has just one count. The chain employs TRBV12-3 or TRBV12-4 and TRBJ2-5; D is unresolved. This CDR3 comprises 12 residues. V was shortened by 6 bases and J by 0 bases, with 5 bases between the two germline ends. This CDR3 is CASSRDQETQYF. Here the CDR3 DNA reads TGTGCCAGCAGCCGGGACCAAGAGACCCAGTACTTC.

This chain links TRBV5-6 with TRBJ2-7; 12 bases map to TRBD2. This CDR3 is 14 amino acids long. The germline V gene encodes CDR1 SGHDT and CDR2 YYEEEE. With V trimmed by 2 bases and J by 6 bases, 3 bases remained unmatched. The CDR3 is CASSFGTSGFEQYF. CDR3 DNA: TGTGCCAGCAGCTTCGGGACTAGCGGGTTCGAGCAGTACTTC.

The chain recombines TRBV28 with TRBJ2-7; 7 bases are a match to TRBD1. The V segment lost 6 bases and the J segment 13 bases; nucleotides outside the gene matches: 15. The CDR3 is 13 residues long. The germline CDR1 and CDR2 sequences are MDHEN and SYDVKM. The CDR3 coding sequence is TGTGCCAGCAGACCCCCCGGGACAGCCGGGTTCTACTTC. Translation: CASRPPGTAGFYF.

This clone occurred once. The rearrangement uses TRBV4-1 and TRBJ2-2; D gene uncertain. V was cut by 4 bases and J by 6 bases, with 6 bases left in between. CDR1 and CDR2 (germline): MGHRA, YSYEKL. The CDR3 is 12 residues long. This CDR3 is CASSPSPGELFF. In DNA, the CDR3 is TGCGCCAGCAGCCCATCCCCCGGGGAGCTGTTTTTT.

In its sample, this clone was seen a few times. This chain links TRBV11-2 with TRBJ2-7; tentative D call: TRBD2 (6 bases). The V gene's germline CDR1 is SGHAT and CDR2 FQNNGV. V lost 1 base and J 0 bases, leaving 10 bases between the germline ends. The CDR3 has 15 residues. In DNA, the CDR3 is TGTGCCAGCAGCTTAGTGGCGGGGAGCTCCTACGAGCAGTACTTC. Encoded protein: CASSLVAGSSYEQYF.

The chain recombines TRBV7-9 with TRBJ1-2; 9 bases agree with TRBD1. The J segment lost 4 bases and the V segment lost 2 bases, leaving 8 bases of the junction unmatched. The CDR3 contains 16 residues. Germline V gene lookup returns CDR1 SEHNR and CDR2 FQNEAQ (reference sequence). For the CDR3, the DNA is TGTGCCAGCAGCTTAAGAGAGGACAGGGGAATCTATGGCTACACCTTC. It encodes CASSLREDRGIYGYTF.

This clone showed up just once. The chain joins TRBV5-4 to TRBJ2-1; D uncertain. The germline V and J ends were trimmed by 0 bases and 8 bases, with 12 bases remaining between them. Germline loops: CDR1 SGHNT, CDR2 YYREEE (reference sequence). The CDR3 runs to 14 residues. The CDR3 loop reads CASSLDPGVDEQFF. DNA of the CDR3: TGTGCCAGCAGCTTGGATCCCGGAGTGGATGAGCAGTTCTTC.

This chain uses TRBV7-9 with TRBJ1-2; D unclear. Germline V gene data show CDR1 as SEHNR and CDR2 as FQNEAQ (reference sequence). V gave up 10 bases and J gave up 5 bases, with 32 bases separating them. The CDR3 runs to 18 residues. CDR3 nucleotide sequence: TGTGCCATTCGTCTACACCCTGACGCGCGGGCAATCTGGTATGGCTACACCTTC. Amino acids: CAIRLHPDARAIWYGYTF.

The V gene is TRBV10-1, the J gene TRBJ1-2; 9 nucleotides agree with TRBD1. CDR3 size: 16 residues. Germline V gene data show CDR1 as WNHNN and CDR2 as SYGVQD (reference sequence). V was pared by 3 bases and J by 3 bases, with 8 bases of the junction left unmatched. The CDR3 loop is CASSDLTGDRDYGYTF. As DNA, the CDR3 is TGCGCCAGCAGTGATCTGACTGGGGACAGGGACTATGGCTACACCTTC.

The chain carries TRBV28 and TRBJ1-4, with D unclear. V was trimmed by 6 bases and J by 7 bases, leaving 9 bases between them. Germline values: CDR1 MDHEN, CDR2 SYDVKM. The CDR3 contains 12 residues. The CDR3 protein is CASRTGSEKLFF. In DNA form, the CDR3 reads TGTGCCAGCAGGACGGGGTCTGAAAAACTGTTTTTT.

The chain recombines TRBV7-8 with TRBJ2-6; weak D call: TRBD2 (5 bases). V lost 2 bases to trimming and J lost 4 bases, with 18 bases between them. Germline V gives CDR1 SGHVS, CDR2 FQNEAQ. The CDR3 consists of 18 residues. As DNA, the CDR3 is TGTGCCAGCAGCTTACGGGGTGGGCTGTTAGGCGGGGCCAACGTCCTGACTTTC. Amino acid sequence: CASSLRGGLLGGANVLTF.

The DNA for the CDR3 is TGTGCCAGCAACTCTGGGGGGGATAGCAATCAGCCCCAGCATTTT. Amino acids: CASNSGGDSNQPQHF. The chain couples TRBV28 to TRBJ1-5, with D possibly matching TRBD1 (5 bases). Germline-derived CDR1 and CDR2 are MDHEN and SYDVKM. This CDR3 region has 15 residues. Trimming shortened V by 7 bases and J by 0 bases, and 13 bases separated the two germline ends.

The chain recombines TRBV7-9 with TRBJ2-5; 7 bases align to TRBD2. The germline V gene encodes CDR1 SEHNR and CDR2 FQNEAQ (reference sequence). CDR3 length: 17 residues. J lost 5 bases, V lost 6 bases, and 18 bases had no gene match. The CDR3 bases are TGTGCCAGCAGTAACCCCCCAGGACTAGGGGAGGGGGAGACCCAGTACTTC. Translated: CASSNPPGLGEGETQYF.

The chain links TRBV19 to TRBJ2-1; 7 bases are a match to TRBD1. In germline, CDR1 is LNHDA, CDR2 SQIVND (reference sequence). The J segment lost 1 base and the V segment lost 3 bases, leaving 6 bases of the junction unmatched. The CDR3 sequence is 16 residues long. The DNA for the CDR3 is TGTGCCAGTAGTATCGATCCACAGGGGTCCTACAATGAGCAGTTCTTC. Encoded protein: CASSIDPQGSYNEQFF.

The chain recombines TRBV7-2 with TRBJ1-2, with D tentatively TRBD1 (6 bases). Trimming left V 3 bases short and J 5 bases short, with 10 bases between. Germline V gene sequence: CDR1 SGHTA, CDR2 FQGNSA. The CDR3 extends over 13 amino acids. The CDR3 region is CASSLYRDYGYTF. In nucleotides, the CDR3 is TGTGCCAGCAGCTTGTACAGGGATTATGGCTACACCTTC.

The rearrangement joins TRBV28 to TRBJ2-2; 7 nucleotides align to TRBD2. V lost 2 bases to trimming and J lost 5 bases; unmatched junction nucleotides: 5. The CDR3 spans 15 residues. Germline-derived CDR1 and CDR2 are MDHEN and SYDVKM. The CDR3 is CASSLAGAGTGELFF. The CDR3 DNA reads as TGTGCCAGCAGTTTAGCGGGAGCGGGTACCGGGGAGCTGTTTTTT.

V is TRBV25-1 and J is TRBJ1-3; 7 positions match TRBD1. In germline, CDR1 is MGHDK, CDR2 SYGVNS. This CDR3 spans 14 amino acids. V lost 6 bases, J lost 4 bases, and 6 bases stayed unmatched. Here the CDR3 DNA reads TGTGCCAGCAGCGACAGGGCTCGAGGAAACACCATATATTTT. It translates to CASSDRARGNTIYF. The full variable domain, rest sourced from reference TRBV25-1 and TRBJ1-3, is EADIYQTPRYLVIGTGKKITLECSQTMGHDKMYWYQQDPGMELHLIHYSYGVNSTEKGDLSSESTVSRIRTEHFPLTLESARPSHTSQYLCASSDRARGNTIYFGEGSWLTVV.

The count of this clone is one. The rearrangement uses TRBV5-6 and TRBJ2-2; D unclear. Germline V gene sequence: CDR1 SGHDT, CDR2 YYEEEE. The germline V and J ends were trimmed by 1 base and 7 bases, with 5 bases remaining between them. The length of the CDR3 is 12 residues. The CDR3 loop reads CASSLRVGELFF. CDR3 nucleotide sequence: TGTGCCAGCAGCTTGCGTGTCGGGGAGCTGTTTTTT.

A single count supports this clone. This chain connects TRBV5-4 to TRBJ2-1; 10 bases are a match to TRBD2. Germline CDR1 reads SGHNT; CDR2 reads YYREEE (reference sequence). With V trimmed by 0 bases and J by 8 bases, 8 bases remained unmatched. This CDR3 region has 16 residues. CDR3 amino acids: CASSLASGRLGYEQFF. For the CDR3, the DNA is TGTGCCAGCAGCTTGGCTAGCGGGAGACTCGGGTATGAGCAGTTCTTC.

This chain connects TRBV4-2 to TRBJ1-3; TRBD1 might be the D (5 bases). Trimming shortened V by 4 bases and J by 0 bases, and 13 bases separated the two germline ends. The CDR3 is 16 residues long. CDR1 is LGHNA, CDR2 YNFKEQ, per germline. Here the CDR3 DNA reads TGTGCCAGCAGCCCCCTGGGACTGCCCTCTGGAAACACCATATATTTT. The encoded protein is CASSPLGLPSGNTIYF.